This TCR beta chain is drawn from a study of preoperative IRX-2 immunotherapy in early breast cancer. Stated treatment: preoperative locoregional IRX-2 cytokine immunotherapy. Trimming stripped 6 bases from V and 4 bases from J, with 6 bases between. The CDR3 is 12 amino acids. TCRdb's table, derived via immunoSEQ multiplex PCR, lists solely in-frame clones and lacks some. The repertoire has about 33,000 clones, approximately 89% of them found once; the top ten carry 1.6%. The sequences come from tumor tissue, collected after IRX-2 immunotherapy. The sequence came from a human donor with breast cancer. The genes are TRBV6-7 and TRBJ2-2; no firm D call. TRBV6-7 is an open reading frame whose function is uncertain. As DNA, the CDR3 is TGTGCCAGCAGCAGAGGCACCGGGGAGCTGTTTTTT. Translated: CASSRGTGELFF.